Listed below are T cell receptor beta chains from one sample, sequenced in a study of response to subunit inactivated influenza vaccine. Via MiXCR, TCRdb re-called the RT-PCR reads, giving one row per CDR3 protein. The data contain some 500,000 distinct CDR3 sequences, approximately 12% of them singletons. The material sequenced was PBMCs from blood, taken about 6 weeks after vaccination. The receptor set was obtained from a man in his fifties or sixties who received an inactivated influenza vaccine. Each CDR3 is given with its conserved first and last residue. D genes are given only for firm matches. Expanded clones get a size class; other rows say once, few or many, or leave the size out.

J gene	clone size	V gene	D gene	CDR3 DNA	CDR3 protein
TRBJ2-1	.	TRBV29-1	TRBD2	TGCAGCGTTGGTCTGCGACTAGCCGCCCTTTACAATGAGCAGTTCTTC	CSVGLRLAALYNEQFF
TRBJ2-4	few	TRBV29-1	.	TGCAGCGTTGAAGATGGGGATGGCGGCATTCAGTACTTC	CSVEDGDGGIQYF
TRBJ2-4	.	TRBV12-3/TRBV12-4	TRBD1	TGTGCCAGCAGAATACAGGGGGCCAAAAACATTCAGTACTTC	CASRIQGAKNIQYF
TRBJ2-2	few	TRBV9	.	TGTGCCAGCAGCCCTTGGGGTCCCACCGGGGAGCTGTTTTTT	CASSPWGPTGELFF
TRBJ2-2	few	TRBV6-4	TRBD2	TGTGCCAGCAGTCCTAGCGGGAGTCGCGCCGGGGAGCTGTTTTTT	CASSPSGSRAGELFF
TRBJ1-1	many	TRBV5-6	TRBD1	TGTGCCAGCAGCCGCACAGGGGCGCCTGGCACTGAAGCTTTCTTT	CASSRTGAPGTEAFF
TRBJ2-5	.	TRBV20-1	TRBD1	TGCAGTGCCTTGGACAGGGGACATCCGACCCAGTACTTC	CSALDRGHPTQYF
TRBJ1-5	many	TRBV7-2	TRBD1	TGTGCCAGCAGCTTCCGGGACAGGGGGAATCAGCCCCAGCATTTT	CASSFRDRGNQPQHF
TRBJ2-7	many	TRBV29-1	.	TGCAGCGTAATAACCTCGATAGGGGCCTACGAGCAGTACTTC	CSVITSIGAYEQYF
TRBJ2-7	.	TRBV7-2	TRBD2	TGTGCCAGCAGCCCCAGCGGGGGGTCCACCTACGAGCAGTACTTC	CASSPSGGSTYEQYF
TRBJ1-1	.	TRBV20-1	.	TGCAGTGCTAGAAACAGGGACACTGAAGCTTTCTTT	CSARNRDTEAFF
TRBJ1-1	.	TRBV3-1	.	TGTGCCAGCAGCCAAGGAGAGACATCAGCTTTCTTT	CASSQGETSAFF
TRBJ2-7	.	TRBV14	.	TGTGCCAGCAGCCAATGGCGTGAGCAGTACTTC	CASSQWREQYF
TRBJ2-7	.	TRBV20-1	.	TGCAGTGCTAGAGTGGGACGGCTCTACGAGCAGTACTTC	CSARVGRLYEQYF
TRBJ2-7	.	TRBV7-2	TRBD2	TGTGCCAGCGAGGCCGTAGCGGGATCTTACGAGCAGTACTTC	CASEAVAGSYEQYF
TRBJ2-5	.	TRBV20-1	.	TGCAGTGCTAGGACTAGGCAGGAGACCCAGTACTTC	CSARTRQETQYF
TRBJ2-3	many	TRBV6-2/TRBV6-3	.	TGTGCCAGCAGTTACTATGAGGCTAGCACAGATACGCAGTATTTT	CASSYYEASTDTQYF
TRBJ2-7	once	TRBV28	TRBD1	TGTGCCAGCACCTCCCCGGGACAGCGACACGGAGTCGAGCAGTACTTC	CASTSPGQRHGVEQYF
TRBJ2-1	.	TRBV14	.	TGTGCCAGCAGCCCGGCCACAGGGTTGCGGGTCATCGGTAAGGGGGAGGAGTTCTTC	CASSPATGLRVIGKGEEFF
TRBJ2-1	once	TRBV16	.	TGTGCCAGCAGCCAATCAACCTACAATGAGCAGTTCTTC	CASSQSTYNEQFF
TRBJ2-1	few	TRBV7-8	TRBD2	TGTGCCAGCGGAAGGACTAGAAGTGGTAATGAGCAGTTCTTC	CASGRTRSGNEQFF
TRBJ1-1	.	TRBV7-9	.	TGTGCCAGCAGCTTGAATCCCCCTGAGAACACTGAAGCTTTCTTT	CASSLNPPENTEAFF
TRBJ2-5	many	TRBV5-6	TRBD1	TGTGCCAGCAGCTTTGAGGTCAGTTGGACAGGCCTCCAAGAGACCCAGTACTTC	CASSFEVSWTGLQETQYF
TRBJ1-5	.	TRBV19	.	TGTGCCAGTAGTATTGATCATCAGCCCCAGCATTTT	CASSIDHQPQHF
TRBJ2-3	few	TRBV27	TRBD2	TGTGCCAGCAGTTTACACGGACTAGCGGGGGGAGACACGCAGTATTTT	CASSLHGLAGGDTQYF
TRBJ2-3	.	TRBV28	.	TGTGCCAGCAGAAAACACGGAAACACAGATACGCAGTATTTT	CASRKHGNTDTQYF
TRBJ2-7	.	TRBV5-1	.	TGCGCCAGCAGCTTGGAGGGGGGGCTAGGCCCCTACGAGCAGTACTTC	CASSLEGGLGPYEQYF
TRBJ2-1	few	TRBV5-6	TRBD1	TGTGCCAGCAGCTTATATCCCGGGACAGTCTACAATGAGCAGTTCTTC	CASSLYPGTVYNEQFF
TRBJ2-7	few	TRBV7-9	TRBD2	TGTGCCAGCAGCTTAACCGGGACTACAAACTACGAGCAGTACTTC	CASSLTGTTNYEQYF
TRBJ1-5	.	TRBV7-2	.	TGTGCCAGCAGCCAGACCGTGTCTCAGCCCCAGCATTTT	CASSQTVSQPQHF
TRBJ2-1	many	TRBV29-1	TRBD2	TGCAGCGGGGCAGGAGCGGGGGTCCGGAATACCTATGAGCAGTTCTTC	CSGAGAGVRNTYEQFF
TRBJ2-5	.	TRBV7-9	.	TGTGCCAGCAGCTTAGGGGAGCTTCAAGAGACCCAGTACTTC	CASSLGELQETQYF
TRBJ1-2	.	TRBV11-2	.	TGTGCCAGCAGCTATGGACAGCACGTATATGGCTACACCTTC	CASSYGQHVYGYTF
TRBJ2-2	few	TRBV15	.	TGTGCCACCAGCAGCGAGTTGAAGGGCGGGGAGCTGTTTTTT	CATSSELKGGELFF
TRBJ2-1	few	TRBV6-6	.	TGTGCCAGCAGTTCAGTTAACAATGAGCAGTTCTTC	CASSSVNNEQFF
TRBJ1-2	few	TRBV24-1	.	TGTGCCACCAGTGACCCCAAAAGTGGCTACACCTTC	CATSDPKSGYTF
TRBJ2-2	.	TRBV2	.	TGTGCCAGCAGTGACCCTCGGTTTAGCGGCCGGGCCGGGGAGCTGTTTTTT	CASSDPRFSGRAGELFF
TRBJ2-3	few	TRBV7-9	.	TGTGCCAGCAGCTTAGTACGCCTTAGCACAGATACGCAGTATTTT	CASSLVRLSTDTQYF
TRBJ2-3	many	TRBV20-1	.	TGCAGTGCTAGAGTTCAGGTCGCGACAGATACGCAGTATTTT	CSARVQVATDTQYF
TRBJ2-3	.	TRBV4-2	TRBD2	TGTGCCAGCAGCCAAGAAAGCGGGGCTTACACAGATACGCAGTATTTT	CASSQESGAYTDTQYF
TRBJ2-5	few	TRBV4-2	.	TGTGCCAGCAGCCAAGAAGGGCAGAATCAAGAGACCCAGTACTTC	CASSQEGQNQETQYF
TRBJ2-1	.	TRBV9	TRBD2	TGTGCCAGCAGCGTAGGAGCGGCTAGCGGGACCTACAATGAGCAGTTCTTC	CASSVGAASGTYNEQFF
TRBJ2-1	.	TRBV7-8	TRBD2	TGTGCCAGCAGCTTCCCGCCACAGCGGGAGACGATTGAGCAGTTCTTC	CASSFPPQRETIEQFF
TRBJ2-7	few	TRBV7-2	TRBD1	TGTGCCAGCACTAAGGACAGGACTGCCTACGAGCAGTACTTC	CASTKDRTAYEQYF
TRBJ2-7	many	TRBV7-9	.	TGTGCCAGCAGTGACAGTTGGTACGAGCAGTACTTC	CASSDSWYEQYF
TRBJ2-2	many	TRBV9	.	TGTGCCAGCAGCCCCGGGACCGTCATCGGGGAGCTGTTTTTT	CASSPGTVIGELFF
TRBJ1-6	many	TRBV5-1	TRBD1	TGCGCCAGCAGCTTGGTCCCCTCCGGGACAGGGGATGTGTCCTATAATTCACCCCTCCACTTT	CASSLVPSGTGDVSYNSPLHF
TRBJ2-7	.	TRBV7-7	.	TGTGCTAGCAGCGAGCAAAGGGGGGGCGGATACGAGCAGTACTTC	CASSEQRGGGYEQYF
TRBJ2-7	.	TRBV7-9	.	TGTGCCAGCAGCTTAGCGATTCTGGCGGAGCAGTACTTC	CASSLAILAEQYF
TRBJ2-5	.	TRBV4-1	TRBD2	TGCGCCAGCAGCCGAGTCCCGGGACTAGGAGCGGAGACCCAGTACTTC	CASSRVPGLGAETQYF
TRBJ1-6	many	TRBV7-8	.	TGTGCCAGCAGCTGGGAGACAGGCTATAATTCACCCCTCCACTTT	CASSWETGYNSPLHF